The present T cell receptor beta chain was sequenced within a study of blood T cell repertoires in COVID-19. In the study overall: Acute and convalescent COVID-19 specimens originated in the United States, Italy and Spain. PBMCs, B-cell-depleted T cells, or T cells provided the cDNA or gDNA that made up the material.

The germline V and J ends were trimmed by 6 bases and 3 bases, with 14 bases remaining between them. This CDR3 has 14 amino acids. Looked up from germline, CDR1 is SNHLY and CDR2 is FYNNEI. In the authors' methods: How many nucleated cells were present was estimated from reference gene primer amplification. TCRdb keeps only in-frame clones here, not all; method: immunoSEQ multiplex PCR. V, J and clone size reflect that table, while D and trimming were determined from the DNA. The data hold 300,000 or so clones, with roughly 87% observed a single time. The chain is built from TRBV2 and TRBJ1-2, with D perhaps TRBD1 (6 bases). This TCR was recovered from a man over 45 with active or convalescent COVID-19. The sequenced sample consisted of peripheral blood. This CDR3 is CASRRGGLDYGYTF. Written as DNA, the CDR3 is TGTGCCAGCAGGAGGGGGGGACTCGACTATGGCTACACCTTC.